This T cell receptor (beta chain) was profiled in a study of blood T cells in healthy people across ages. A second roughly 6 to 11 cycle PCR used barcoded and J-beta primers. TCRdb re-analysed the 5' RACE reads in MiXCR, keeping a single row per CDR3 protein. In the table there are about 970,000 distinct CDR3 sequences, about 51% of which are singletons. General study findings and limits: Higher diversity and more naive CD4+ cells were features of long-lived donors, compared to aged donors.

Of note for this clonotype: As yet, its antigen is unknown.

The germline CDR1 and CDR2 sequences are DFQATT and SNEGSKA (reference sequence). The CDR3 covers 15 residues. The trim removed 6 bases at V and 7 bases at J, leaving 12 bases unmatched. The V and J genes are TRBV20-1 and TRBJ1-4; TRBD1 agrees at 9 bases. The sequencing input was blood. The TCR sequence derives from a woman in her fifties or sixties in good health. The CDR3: CSADRPGTGIEKLFF. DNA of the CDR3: TGCAGTGCGGACCGCCCCGGGACAGGGATTGAAAAACTGTTTTTT.